This T cell receptor beta chain was documented in a study of shared T cell receptors in the human thymus. Only in-frame clones appear in the TCRdb table, and some are missing; sequencing was by immunoSEQ multiplex PCR. The sample consists of under 850,000 clones, 88% of them appearing once. These sequences were also reported in another study, on human thymus T cells. This second study says: Thymic samples were excised during corrective heart operations. Related research reported highly overlapping thymic repertoires among unrelated individuals.

The receptor's source is a boy younger than two with a congenital heart defect. Sequences were obtained from thymocytes.

CDR3 nucleotides: TGTGCCACCAGCCGCGGGACAGGGGCTAGCACAGATACGCAGTATTTT. This gives the protein CATSRGTGASTDTQYF. V is TRBV15 and J is TRBJ2-3, with 10 positions matching TRBD1. This CDR3 is 16 amino acids long. Per germline, CDR1 LNHNV and CDR2 YYDKDF (reference sequence). The junction had 5 bases not matched to a gene; V was cut back by 5 bases and J by 0 bases.